Listed below are T cell receptor beta chains from one sample, sequenced in a study of T cells after yellow fever vaccination. A single record per CDR3 protein comes from TCRdb applying MiXCR to the 5' RACE reads. The sample carries about 320,000 distinct CDR3 sequences, around 4.3% recorded once. The sequenced sample was PBMCs, obtained 15 days after the yellow fever booster vaccination. The receptors originated from a man aged 18 to 35 who received the YFV17D yellow fever vaccine. CDR3s include the opening cysteine and the closing phenylalanine or tryptophan. D genes are given only for firm matches. Size tells how often a clone was seen (once, few, many) or the class of an expanded clone, and some rows leave it out.

j_gene: TRBJ2-7; len: 12; v_gene: TRBV7-9; d_gene: NA; abundance: NA; CDR3aa: CASGSGTYEQYF; CDR3nt: TGTGCCAGCGGGTCGGGGACCTACGAGCAGTACTTC
j_gene: TRBJ2-1; len: 16; v_gene: TRBV7-2; d_gene: NA; abundance: NA; CDR3aa: CASSLGGGDRYNEQFF; CDR3nt: TGTGCCAGCAGCTTAGGTGGGGGGGACAGATACAATGAGCAGTTCTTC
j_gene: TRBJ2-1; len: 15; v_gene: TRBV5-8; d_gene: TRBD1; abundance: NA; CDR3aa: CASRLWGQGHGEQFF; CDR3nt: TGTGCCAGCAGGCTCTGGGGACAGGGACACGGTGAGCAGTTCTTC
j_gene: TRBJ2-7; len: 19; v_gene: TRBV7-8; d_gene: TRBD1; abundance: NA; CDR3aa: CASSSRGVGQGRKYGEQYF; CDR3nt: TGTGCCAGCAGCTCGAGAGGAGTGGGACAGGGCCGAAAGTATGGCGAGCAGTACTTC
j_gene: TRBJ2-1; len: 14; v_gene: TRBV12-3/TRBV12-4; d_gene: TRBD2; abundance: many; CDR3aa: CASTPSGGYNEQFF; CDR3nt: TGTGCCAGCACCCCTAGCGGGGGGTACAATGAGCAGTTCTTC
j_gene: TRBJ2-3; len: 19; v_gene: TRBV4-2; d_gene: TRBD2; abundance: NA; CDR3aa: CASSQVASGGAGGTDTQYF; CDR3nt: TGTGCCAGCAGCCAAGTTGCTAGCGGGGGGGCCGGGGGAACAGATACGCAGTATTTT
j_gene: TRBJ2-2; len: 14; v_gene: TRBV20-1; d_gene: TRBD2; abundance: NA; CDR3aa: CSARGRGVSGELFF; CDR3nt: TGCAGTGCTAGGGGACGGGGGGTCTCAGGGGAGCTGTTTTTT
j_gene: TRBJ1-2; len: 13; v_gene: TRBV7-2; d_gene: NA; abundance: many; CDR3aa: CASSLRQGYGYTF; CDR3nt: TGTGCCAGCAGCTTGAGGCAGGGCTATGGCTACACCTTC
j_gene: TRBJ2-2; len: 20; v_gene: TRBV9; d_gene: TRBD1; abundance: NA; CDR3aa: CASSVIWPTGGSRGTGELFF; CDR3nt: TGTGCCAGCAGCGTAATCTGGCCCACAGGGGGCTCTCGGGGGACCGGGGAGCTGTTTTTT
j_gene: TRBJ2-1; len: 17; v_gene: TRBV18; d_gene: NA; abundance: few; CDR3aa: CASSQTLQAGSYNEQFF; CDR3nt: TGTGCCAGCTCACAAACCCTACAGGCGGGCTCCTACAATGAGCAGTTCTTC
j_gene: TRBJ2-3; len: 15; v_gene: TRBV7-8; d_gene: NA; abundance: many; CDR3aa: CASSWGREPTDTQYF; CDR3nt: TGTGCCAGCAGCTGGGGCCGGGAACCCACAGATACGCAGTATTTT
j_gene: TRBJ2-4; len: 12; v_gene: TRBV2; d_gene: NA; abundance: NA; CDR3aa: CASSEGGYIQYF; CDR3nt: TGTGCCAGCAGTGAGGGAGGCTACATTCAGTACTTC
j_gene: TRBJ2-5; len: 15; v_gene: TRBV5-1; d_gene: TRBD1; abundance: many; CDR3aa: CASSSEGQGAQTQYF; CDR3nt: TGCGCCAGCAGCTCCGAGGGACAGGGGGCTCAGACCCAGTACTTC
j_gene: TRBJ1-5; len: 16; v_gene: TRBV6-1; d_gene: NA; abundance: NA; CDR3aa: CASSEVGVLSNQPQHF; CDR3nt: TGTGCCAGCAGTGAAGTAGGGGTCTTGAGCAATCAGCCCCAGCATTTT
j_gene: TRBJ2-1; len: 12; v_gene: TRBV5-1; d_gene: NA; abundance: many; CDR3aa: CASSLEGREQFF; CDR3nt: TGCGCCAGCAGCTTAGAGGGACGTGAGCAGTTCTTC
j_gene: TRBJ1-5; len: 14; v_gene: TRBV4-1; d_gene: NA; abundance: NA; CDR3aa: CVSSHREGNQPQHF; CDR3nt: TGCGTCAGCAGCCACAGGGAAGGCAATCAGCCCCAGCATTTT
j_gene: TRBJ2-1; len: 13; v_gene: TRBV24-1; d_gene: NA; abundance: few; CDR3aa: CATSDTTPGEQFF; CDR3nt: TGTGCCACCAGTGATACGACCCCTGGAGAGCAGTTCTTC
j_gene: TRBJ2-3; len: 13; v_gene: TRBV10-3; d_gene: NA; abundance: many; CDR3aa: CAISEGTTDTQYF; CDR3nt: TGTGCCATCAGTGAAGGCACCACAGATACGCAGTATTTT
j_gene: TRBJ2-5; len: 18; v_gene: TRBV7-2; d_gene: NA; abundance: few; CDR3aa: CASSVRPSADSYQETQYF; CDR3nt: TGTGCCAGCAGCGTACGTCCCTCGGCAGATTCGTACCAAGAGACCCAGTACTTC
j_gene: TRBJ2-1; len: 16; v_gene: TRBV4-3; d_gene: TRBD2; abundance: NA; CDR3aa: CASSQGRGGAHNEQFF; CDR3nt: TGCGCCAGCAGCCAAGGCCGGGGGGGGGCCCACAATGAGCAGTTCTTC
j_gene: TRBJ1-6; len: 13; v_gene: TRBV20-1; d_gene: NA; abundance: few; CDR3aa: CSARPPYNSPLHF; CDR3nt: TGCAGTGCTAGACCCCCCTATAATTCACCCCTCCACTTT
j_gene: TRBJ2-5; len: 17; v_gene: TRBV4-1; d_gene: TRBD2; abundance: few; CDR3aa: CASSQGSSGGSQETQYF; CDR3nt: TGCGCCAGCAGCCAAGGATCCAGCGGGGGGTCCCAAGAGACCCAGTACTTC
j_gene: TRBJ2-5; len: 16; v_gene: TRBV4-3; d_gene: TRBD2; abundance: NA; CDR3aa: CASSQVFLAGGKTQYF; CDR3nt: TGCGCCAGCAGCCAAGTATTTCTAGCGGGGGGGAAGACCCAGTACTTC
j_gene: TRBJ1-2; len: 13; v_gene: TRBV29-1; d_gene: NA; abundance: few; CDR3aa: CSVEPREFYGYTF; CDR3nt: TGCAGCGTTGAACCCAGAGAGTTCTATGGCTACACCTTC
j_gene: TRBJ2-7; len: 16; v_gene: TRBV6-6; d_gene: NA; abundance: few; CDR3aa: CASSQPSLGGRREQYF; CDR3nt: TGTGCCAGCAGTCAACCTTCTTTGGGGGGCCGGCGCGAGCAGTACTTC
j_gene: TRBJ1-2; len: 15; v_gene: TRBV7-8; d_gene: TRBD1; abundance: few; CDR3aa: CASSSDRVTNYGYTF; CDR3nt: TGTGCCAGCAGCTCGGACAGGGTTACTAACTATGGCTACACCTTC
j_gene: TRBJ2-5; len: 15; v_gene: TRBV5-6; d_gene: NA; abundance: few; CDR3aa: CASSLEGRGGETQYF; CDR3nt: TGTGCCAGCAGCTTGGAAGGCAGGGGCGGGGAGACCCAGTACTTC
j_gene: TRBJ1-1; len: 13; v_gene: TRBV7-6; d_gene: NA; abundance: many; CDR3aa: CASSAGLNTEAFF; CDR3nt: TGTGCCAGCAGCGCCGGGCTGAACACTGAAGCTTTCTTT
j_gene: TRBJ1-1; len: 16; v_gene: TRBV3-2; d_gene: NA; abundance: many; CDR3aa: CASSQAAQGANTEAFF; CDR3nt: TGTGCCAGCAGCCAAGCAGCACAGGGGGCGAACACTGAAGCTTTCTTT
j_gene: TRBJ2-4; len: 12; v_gene: TRBV2; d_gene: TRBD2; abundance: many; CDR3aa: CASREGERGQYF; CDR3nt: TGTGCCAGCAGGGAAGGCGAGCGGGGGCAGTACTTC
j_gene: TRBJ1-4; len: 14; v_gene: TRBV5-1; d_gene: TRBD1; abundance: few; CDR3aa: CASSGTVGVPGLFF; CDR3nt: TGCGCCAGCAGTGGGACAGTCGGGGTCCCGGGACTGTTTTTT
j_gene: TRBJ2-1; len: 17; v_gene: TRBV6-5; d_gene: TRBD2; abundance: many; CDR3aa: CASSYTGTSGYWDEQFF; CDR3nt: TGTGCCAGCAGTTACACTGGGACTAGCGGATATTGGGATGAGCAGTTCTTC
j_gene: TRBJ1-1; len: 15; v_gene: TRBV20-1; d_gene: NA; abundance: many; CDR3aa: CSAVGFSQLNTEAFF; CDR3nt: TGCAGTGCTGTGGGGTTCTCACAGCTGAACACTGAAGCTTTCTTT
j_gene: TRBJ2-2; len: 19; v_gene: TRBV4-2; d_gene: NA; abundance: few; CDR3aa: CASSQAFLGGPGVSGELFF; CDR3nt: TGTGCCAGCAGCCAAGCATTTCTTGGGGGACCCGGTGTCTCCGGGGAGCTGTTTTTT
j_gene: TRBJ1-4; len: 15; v_gene: TRBV4-3; d_gene: NA; abundance: few; CDR3aa: CASRPWGATNEKLFF; CDR3nt: TGCGCCAGCAGACCTTGGGGGGCAACTAATGAAAAACTGTTTTTT
j_gene: TRBJ1-1; len: 14; v_gene: TRBV7-2; d_gene: NA; abundance: few; CDR3aa: CASSFRVSSTEAFF; CDR3nt: TGTGCCAGCAGCTTCAGGGTTTCTAGCACTGAAGCTTTCTTT
j_gene: TRBJ1-2; len: 12; v_gene: TRBV28; d_gene: NA; abundance: many; CDR3aa: CASSAGNYGYTF; CDR3nt: TGTGCCAGCAGTGCGGGTAACTATGGCTACACCTTC
j_gene: TRBJ1-4; len: 16; v_gene: TRBV5-1; d_gene: TRBD1; abundance: NA; CDR3aa: CASSRGQGATNEKLFF; CDR3nt: TGCGCCAGCAGCAGGGGACAGGGGGCAACTAATGAAAAACTGTTTTTT
j_gene: TRBJ2-3; len: 16; v_gene: TRBV5-1; d_gene: NA; abundance: NA; CDR3aa: CASSPRNIGGTDTQYF; CDR3nt: TGCGCCAGCAGCCCCCGGAATATCGGGGGAACAGATACGCAGTATTTT
j_gene: TRBJ2-3; len: 15; v_gene: TRBV20-1; d_gene: TRBD2; abundance: few; CDR3aa: CSARDSAGGTDTQYF; CDR3nt: TGCAGTGCTAGAGATTCTGCGGGGGGCACAGATACGCAGTATTTT
j_gene: TRBJ2-3; len: 12; v_gene: TRBV20-1; d_gene: NA; abundance: many; CDR3aa: CSARDTGATQYF; CDR3nt: TGCAGTGCTAGAGATACCGGGGCCACGCAGTATTTT
j_gene: TRBJ1-2; len: 17; v_gene: TRBV18; d_gene: TRBD1; abundance: many; CDR3aa: CASSPTGTGERSYGYTF; CDR3nt: TGTGCCAGCTCACCAACCGGGACAGGGGAGAGAAGCTATGGCTACACCTTC
j_gene: TRBJ2-2; len: 14; v_gene: TRBV29-1; d_gene: NA; abundance: many; CDR3aa: CSVKTIDATGELFF; CDR3nt: TGCAGCGTCAAGACTATCGACGCCACCGGGGAGCTGTTTTTT
j_gene: TRBJ2-3; len: 12; v_gene: TRBV11-2; d_gene: NA; abundance: many; CDR3aa: CASSRSTDTQYF; CDR3nt: TGTGCCAGCAGCCGGTCCACAGATACGCAGTATTTT
j_gene: TRBJ1-1; len: 15; v_gene: TRBV11-2; d_gene: TRBD1; abundance: few; CDR3aa: CASSLSNRGNTEAFF; CDR3nt: TGTGCCAGCAGCTTATCGAACAGGGGGAACACTGAAGCTTTCTTT
j_gene: TRBJ2-1; len: 17; v_gene: TRBV7-9; d_gene: TRBD2; abundance: many; CDR3aa: CASSPPGTSGGANEQFF; CDR3nt: TGTGCCAGCAGCCCCCCCGGGACTAGCGGGGGGGCAAATGAGCAGTTCTTC
j_gene: TRBJ1-5; len: 14; v_gene: TRBV19; d_gene: TRBD1; abundance: few; CDR3aa: CASNQGASNQPQHF; CDR3nt: TGTGCCAGTAACCAGGGGGCGAGCAATCAGCCCCAGCATTTT
j_gene: TRBJ1-2; len: 17; v_gene: TRBV9; d_gene: TRBD1; abundance: many; CDR3aa: CASSVEGGGTGTFGYTF; CDR3nt: TGTGCCAGCAGCGTAGAAGGAGGAGGGACAGGGACGTTTGGCTACACCTTC
j_gene: TRBJ2-3; len: 19; v_gene: TRBV7-6; d_gene: NA; abundance: few; CDR3aa: CASSARAGTTLRVADTQYF; CDR3nt: TGTGCCAGCAGCGCCAGGGCCGGAACGACCCTCCGGGTGGCAGATACGCAGTATTTT